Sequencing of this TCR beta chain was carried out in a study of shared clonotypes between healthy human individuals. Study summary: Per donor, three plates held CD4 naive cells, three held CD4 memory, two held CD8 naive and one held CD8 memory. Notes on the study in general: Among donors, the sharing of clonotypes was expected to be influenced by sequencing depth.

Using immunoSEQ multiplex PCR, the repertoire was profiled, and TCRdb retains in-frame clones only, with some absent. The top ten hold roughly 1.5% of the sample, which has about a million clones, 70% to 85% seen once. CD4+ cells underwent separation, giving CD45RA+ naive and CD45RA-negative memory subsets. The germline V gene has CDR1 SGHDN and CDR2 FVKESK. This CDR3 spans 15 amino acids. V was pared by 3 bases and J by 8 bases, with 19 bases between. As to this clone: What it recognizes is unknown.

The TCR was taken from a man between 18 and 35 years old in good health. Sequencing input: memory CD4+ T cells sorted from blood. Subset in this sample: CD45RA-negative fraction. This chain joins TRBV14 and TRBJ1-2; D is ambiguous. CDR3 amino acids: CASSQFQGQPGGYTF. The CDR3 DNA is TGTGCCAGCAGCCAGTTTCAAGGCCAACCCGGCGGCTACACCTTC.